The rows below give T cell receptor beta chains drawn from one sample of a study of T cell responses to AZD1222 COVID-19 vaccine. Produced via immunoSEQ multiplex PCR; TCRdb's table is partial and in-frame only. The table includes 100,000 or so clones, about 90% detected once. Here the sequenced sample was peripheral blood, taken 28 days after the second AZD1222 dose. Receptors originate from an adult who received the AZD1222 COVID-19 vaccine. Each CDR3 is given with its conserved first and last residue.

CDR3aa	v_gene
CASSLAGQTNEKLFF	TRBV5-4
CSASGWGTGKDRNQPQHF	TRBV20-1
CASIEQGVRPQHF	TRBV28
CASSQYRQGRKNTEAFF	TRBV14
CASSLRLGSTDTQYF	TRBV7-9
CASSSTWGAYEQYF	TRBV3-1/TRBV3-2
CASRQDRNNSPLHF	TRBV5-4
CASSVKQGISYEQYF	TRBV5-1
CASSQLGQGNSPLHF	TRBV6-5
CASSLVSIRGTGELFF	TRBV7-2
CASSLWTGELFF	TRBV28
CASSSGLAGGEQYF	TRBV6-5
CASSLDGQGARTF	TRBV5-1
CASSPRTVVINGYTF	TRBV7-8
CASSLDGTYGYTF	TRBV19
CSARSRDEQFF	TRBV20-1
CASSLDGTSLNEQFF	TRBV9
CSVRETSSAQYF	TRBV29-1
CAASREGVEQYF	TRBV28
CASSTGTGVETQYF	TRBV6-5
CASSPPLPGNTIYF	TRBV19
CASSLSGRETFQYF	TRBV9
CASSLAARQGQETQYF	TRBV7-2
CAWSRRGLGSGNTIYF	TRBV30
CASSWGTGVNEKLFF	TRBV13
CAWSVLGRSTDTQYF	TRBV30
CATSRDMAEETQYF	TRBV15
CASSRRTSGDYEQYF	TRBV5-1
CASSLTGPRDEQFF	TRBV7-8
CASSQGTGPAAQHF	TRBV3-1/TRBV3-2
CASTRQGGNYGYTF	TRBV19
CASSRDRGSPLHF	TRBV3-1/TRBV3-2
CASSFFRGEQYF	TRBV5-5
CASSLQPSSYNEQFF	TRBV28
CASSPTRDFQETQYF	TRBV7-2
CASSFIQGYYGYTF	TRBV5-4
CAWITGTSGSTNIQYF	TRBV30
CASSPYYEQYF	TRBV2
CSGGAGQETQYF	TRBV29-1
CASSLAGPQETQYF	TRBV5-6
CASSQETANQPQHF	TRBV4-2
CASSVHRGTNTGELFF	TRBV2
CAWRVAGTSHNSPLHF	TRBV30
CAWTSGTSGRAGEQYF	TRBV30
CASSQLPPGQGGETQYF	TRBV3-1/TRBV3-2
CASSQDGQGNYGYTF	TRBV4-3
CASSQGGFYEQYF	TRBV27
CASSYRLAGSGANVLTF	TRBV6-2/TRBV6-3
CASSSGTSGSYEQYF	TRBV6-2/TRBV6-3
CASGATGANEKLFF	TRBV6-5
CASSPLKQGIVPEAFF	TRBV23-1
CASSQDSRGVDYGYTF	TRBV3-1/TRBV3-2
CASSSGTGDLNYGYTF	TRBV18
CASTKDPGASTDTQYF	TRBV2
CAIIPGPLDPMGYTF	TRBV10-3